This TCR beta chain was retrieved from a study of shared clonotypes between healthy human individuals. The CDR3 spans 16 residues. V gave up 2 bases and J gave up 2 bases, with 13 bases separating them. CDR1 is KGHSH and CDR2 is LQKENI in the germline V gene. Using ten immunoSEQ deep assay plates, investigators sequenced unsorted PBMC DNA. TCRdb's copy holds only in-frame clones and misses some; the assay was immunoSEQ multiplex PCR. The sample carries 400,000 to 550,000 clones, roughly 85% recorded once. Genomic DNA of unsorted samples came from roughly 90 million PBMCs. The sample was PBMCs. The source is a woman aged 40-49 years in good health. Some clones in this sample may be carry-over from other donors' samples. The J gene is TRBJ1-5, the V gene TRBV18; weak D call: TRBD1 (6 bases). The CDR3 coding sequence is TGTGCCAGCTCACCAATGGGGGGCGGTGGCAATCAGCCCCAGCATTTT. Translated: CASSPMGGGGNQPQHF.